The 28 T cell receptor beta chains below all came from one sample that was sequenced in a study of cytomegalovirus exposure and HLA in healthy donors. Primers for the PCR totalled 60 Vbeta and 13 Jbeta. Assay: immunoSEQ multiplex PCR; the TCRdb copy retains only in-frame clones and omits some. The data contain some 77,000 clones, 80% of them singletons. Specimen: PBMCs. Source of these receptors: a man between 50 and 59 years old in good health and CMV-seropositive.

This chain uses TRBV7-9 with TRBJ2-7, with D perhaps matching TRBD1 (6 bases). The germline V gene encodes CDR1 SEHNR and CDR2 FQNEAQ (reference sequence). The CDR3 is 17 amino acids. The V gene lost 1 base and the J gene lost 0 bases, with 16 bases spanning the gap. CDR3 in DNA: TGTGCCAGCAGCTTAGACTCAGGACAGTCGAGCTCCTACGAGCAGTACTTC. Its protein is CASSLDSGQSSSYEQYF.

The chain recombines TRBV5-1 with TRBJ2-7; weak D call: TRBD2 (6 bases). The V gene lost 4 bases and the J gene lost 3 bases, with 20 bases spanning the gap. Germline values: CDR1 SGHRS, CDR2 YFSETQ. The CDR3 loop spans 16 amino acids. Written as DNA, the CDR3 is TGCGCCAGCAGCCCCGGAGGGGCGTCGGCGCTCTACGAGCAGTACTTC. Protein sequence: CASSPGGASALYEQYF.

The chain carries TRBV5-1 and TRBJ2-5, with TRBD1 matching over 9 bases. V lost 2 bases to trimming and J lost 5 bases; unmatched junction nucleotides: 10. Looked up from germline, CDR1 is SGHRS and CDR2 is YFSETQ. This CDR3 is built from 16 residues. The CDR3 loop is CASSLNPGTGQETQYF. CDR3 nucleotides: TGCGCCAGCAGCTTAAACCCCGGGACAGGGCAGGAGACCCAGTACTTC. Supplemented by reference TRBV5-1 and TRBJ2-5, the full variable domain reads KAGVTQTPRYLIKTRGQQVTLSCSPISGHRSVSWYQQTPGQGLQFLFEYFSETQRNKGNFPGRFSGRQFSNSRSEMNVSTLELGDSALYLCASSLNPGTGQETQYFGPGTRLLVL.

The chain links TRBV6-5 to TRBJ2-3, with 7 bases matching TRBD2. The CDR3 has 15 residues. V gave up 9 bases and J gave up 4 bases; unmatched junction bases: 13. CDR1 is MNHEY, CDR2 SVGAGI, per germline. The CDR3 DNA reads as TGTGCCAGTGCTTCCGGGCGGGAGCGGGCAGATACGCAGTATTTT. Its translation: CASASGRERADTQYF.

CDR3 amino acids: CASTRPGGDKTQYF. CDR3 nucleotides: TGTGCCAGCACAAGGCCCGGGGGTGATAAGACCCAGTACTTC. The genes are TRBV6-5 and TRBJ2-5; perhaps TRBD2 as D (6 bases). Per the germline V gene, CDR1 is MNHEY and CDR2 is SVGAGI. V was cut by 7 bases and J by 6 bases, with 18 bases left in between. CDR3 size: 14 residues.

The chain is built from TRBV18 and TRBJ2-7, with a tentative D call TRBD1 (5 bases). This CDR3 is built from 15 residues. Trimming took off 1 base at V and 2 bases at J, with 12 bases between the two ends. Germline V gene sequence: CDR1 KGHSH, CDR2 LQKENI. CDR3 loop: CASSPRQGKTYEQYF. The CDR3 nucleotides read TGTGCCAGCTCACCACGCCAGGGTAAGACCTACGAGCAGTACTTC.

In this sample, this clone turned up once. The chain employs TRBV11-1 and TRBJ2-1, with 9 bases matching TRBD2. Looked up from germline, CDR1 is SGHAT and CDR2 is FQDESV (reference sequence). With 6 bases clipped from V and 10 bases from J, the junction kept 10 bases outside the gene matches. This CDR3 is built from 14 residues. Written as DNA, the CDR3 is TGTGCCAGCAGGGGCGCGGGAGGGCCGGGGGAGCAGTTCTTC. This encodes CASRGAGGPGEQFF.

The chain couples TRBV18 to TRBJ2-2; D unresolved. The CDR3 has 13 residues. V shed 10 bases and J shed 0 bases, with 9 bases lying between them. Germline V gene data show CDR1 as KGHSH and CDR2 as LQKENI. The CDR3 DNA reads as TGTGCCACCCCCCTTCCGAACACCGGGGAGCTGTTTTTT. Translating gives CATPLPNTGELFF.

In this sample, this clone turned up a few times. The rearrangement joins TRBV7-9 to TRBJ2-5, with D perhaps matching TRBD2 (6 bases). Germline V CDR1 and CDR2: SEHNR, FQNEAQ (reference sequence). The CDR3 has 16 residues. Trimming took off 6 bases at V and 4 bases at J, with 21 bases between the two ends. DNA of the CDR3: TGTGCCAGCAGTTATTCCGGGACTCGGGCCGTAGAGACCCAGTACTTC. Encoded protein: CASSYSGTRAVETQYF.

The chain carries TRBV10-3 and TRBJ2-5; 8 bases are shared with TRBD2. With the DNA end fitting TRBJ2-7 better, the J assignment may be wrong. CDR3 length: 14 residues. CDR1 is ENHRY and CDR2 is SYGVKD in the germline V gene. CDR3 DNA: TGTGCCATCAGGCCGGGACTAGGAGCGGACGAGCAGTACTTC. Translation: CAIRPGLGADEQYF.

The V gene is TRBV18, the J gene TRBJ2-5; 8 positions match TRBD1. The CDR3 spans 15 residues. Looked up from germline, CDR1 is KGHSH and CDR2 is LQKENI. V dropped 5 bases and J dropped 5; count of bases not matched to a gene: 10. CDR3 loop: CASSIMTGAEETQYF. CDR3 in DNA: TGTGCCAGCTCAATTATGACAGGGGCGGAGGAGACCCAGTACTTC.

This chain connects TRBV5-1 to TRBJ1-3, with unresolved D. CDR1 is SGHRS, CDR2 YFSETQ, per germline. The CDR3 has 18 residues. The germline V and J ends were trimmed by 1 base and 0 bases, with 17 bases remaining between them. The CDR3 region is CASSLTPPGSSSGNTIYF. The CDR3, as DNA: TGCGCCAGCAGCTTGACCCCCCCCGGGTCAAGCTCTGGAAACACCATATATTTT.

The rearrangement links TRBV18 to TRBJ2-3; D uncertain. Germline V lookup: CDR1 KGHSH, CDR2 LQKENI. The V and J ends lost 6 bases and 3 bases respectively, with 13 bases between them. This CDR3 has 14 residues. The CDR3 spells CASSLLIGTDTQYF. The DNA of the CDR3 is TGTGCCAGCTCCCTCCTTATCGGGACAGATACGCAGTATTTT.

In regard to this clone: A much larger clone differs from this one at a single base, so this may be a read error. The chain uses TRBV7-6 and TRBJ2-7, with 9 nucleotides matching TRBD2. V shed 5 bases and J 12 bases; nucleotides not matched to a gene: 8. The CDR3 length is 12 residues. CDR1 is SGHVS, CDR2 FNYEAQ, per germline. The CDR3 is CASSPRTSVPYF. The CDR3 nucleotides are TGTGCCAGCAGCCCCCGGACTAGCGTGCCGTACTTC.

The J gene is TRBJ2-3, the V gene TRBV7-2; D is perhaps TRBD1 (6 bases). Germline assignment: CDR1 SGHTA and CDR2 FQGNSA. CDR3 length: 13 amino acids. V was cut by 5 bases and J by 3 bases, with 9 bases left in between. The CDR3 sequence: CASSQGRTDTQYF. CDR3 nucleotide sequence: TGTGCCAGCAGCCAGGGGAGAACAGATACGCAGTATTTT.

This clone was found a few times. The chain recombines TRBV5-1 with TRBJ2-2; tentative D call: TRBD1 (5 bases). The V gene's germline CDR1 is SGHRS and CDR2 YFSETQ. The CDR3 totals 17 residues. V was cut by 0 bases and J by 0 bases, with 12 bases left in between. Here the CDR3 reads CASSLAVAGTNTGELFF. The CDR3 nucleotides are TGCGCCAGCAGCTTGGCTGTTGCAGGGACGAACACCGGGGAGCTGTTTTTT.

This rearrangement joins TRBV5-5 to TRBJ1-2; D remains ambiguous. CDR3 length: 12 residues. Germline-derived CDR1 and CDR2 are SGHKS and YYEKEE (reference sequence). Trimming removed 0 bases from V and 4 bases from J, with 4 bases in between. The CDR3 spells CASSLVAYGYTF. DNA of the CDR3: TGTGCCAGCAGCTTGGTAGCCTATGGCTACACCTTC.

The V call is TRBV5-1, the J call TRBJ2-1; 15 bases line up with TRBD2. The CDR3 sequence is 17 residues long. Germline-derived CDR1 and CDR2 are SGHRS and YFSETQ. V lost 4 bases and J lost 7; bases outside the gene matches: 9. CDR3 coding DNA: TGCGCCAGCAGCCCCTCCGGGACTAGCGGGAGGCAAAATGAGCAGTTCTTC. This sequence encodes CASSPSGTSGRQNEQFF.

This clone was observed once. One end of the junction varies from germline; a read error may be responsible. V gene TRBV7-9 combines with J gene TRBJ2-1, with D maybe TRBD1 (7 bases). The CDR3 covers 12 residues. Germline loops: CDR1 SEHNR, CDR2 FQNEAQ (reference sequence). The CDR3 region has the DNA TGTTCCAGCAGCGCCAGGGGGGTTGAGCAGTTCTTC. It is translated as CSSSARGVEQFF.

The chain has TRBV4-1 and TRBJ2-3; 8 positions match TRBD2. V shed 4 bases, J shed 2 bases, and the junction held 11 bases outside the gene matches. This CDR3 has 17 amino acids. CDR1 MGHRA and CDR2 YSYEKL come from the germline V gene. The CDR3 protein is CASSLPPNGRDTDTQYF. DNA of the CDR3: TGCGCCAGCAGCCTGCCCCCTAACGGGAGGGACACAGATACGCAGTATTTT.

The chain carries TRBV4-2 and TRBJ2-1; TRBD2 matches at 12 bases. J gave up 7 bases and V 1 base, and 5 bases lay outside the gene matches. Germline V gene sequence: CDR1 LGHNA, CDR2 YNFKEQ. This CDR3 is 16 amino acids long. CDR3 loop: CASSQAKGTSGNEQFF. In DNA form, the CDR3 reads TGTGCCAGCAGCCAAGCGAAGGGGACTAGCGGGAATGAGCAGTTCTTC.

The V and J genes are TRBV5-1 and TRBJ1-1; a possible D gene is TRBD1 (6 bases). The CDR3 has 13 amino acids. With 4 bases removed from V and 7 bases from J, the gap between germline ends came to 14 bases. Germline loops: CDR1 SGHRS, CDR2 YFSETQ. In nucleotides, the CDR3 is TGCGCCAGCAGCGCCCGGAGGGGGGGTGAAGCTTTCTTT. It is translated as CASSARRGGEAFF.

The CDR3 loop reads CASSRGLARPYGYTF. The CDR3 bases are TGTGCCAGCAGCCGTGGACTGGCCCGGCCCTATGGCTACACCTTC. The rearrangement uses TRBV11-2 and TRBJ1-2; the D is unclear. Looked up from germline, CDR1 is SGHAT and CDR2 is FQNNGV. This CDR3 spans 15 amino acids. Trimming pared 5 bases from V and 4 bases from J, leaving 17 bases between.

This chain joins TRBV5-1 and TRBJ1-2; weak D call: TRBD1 (6 bases). V was clipped by 1 base and J by 6 bases, with 13 bases between them. CDR3 length: 14 amino acids. Germline CDR1 and CDR2: SGHRS and YFSETQ. The CDR3 loop is CASSLMAGADGYTF. The DNA of the CDR3 is TGCGCCAGCAGCTTGATGGCAGGGGCCGATGGCTACACCTTC. The complete variable domain, with remaining parts taken from reference TRBV5-1 and TRBJ1-2, reads KAGVTQTPRYLIKTRGQQVTLSCSPISGHRSVSWYQQTPGQGLQFLFEYFSETQRNKGNFPGRFSGRQFSNSRSEMNVSTLELGDSALYLCASSLMAGADGYTFGSGTRLTVV.

The chain employs TRBV7-9 and TRBJ2-7; D remains unclear. Deletions cut 0 bases from V and 3 bases from J, with 6 bases between. CDR1 is SEHNR, CDR2 FQNEAQ, per germline (reference sequence). The CDR3 totals 13 residues. Here the CDR3 DNA reads TGTGCCAGCAGCTTAGCTCCCTACTACGAGCAGTACTTC. This gives the protein CASSLAPYYEQYF.

The V and J genes are TRBV7-9 and TRBJ2-1; D is unresolved. The V end was cut by 6 bases, the J end by 8 bases, with 23 bases between. The CDR3 sequence is 16 residues long. The germline V gene encodes CDR1 SEHNR and CDR2 FQNEAQ (reference sequence). The chain's CDR3 is CASSQSRPTPGDEQFF. The DNA for the CDR3 is TGTGCCAGCAGTCAAAGTAGACCTACACCCGGAGATGAGCAGTTCTTC.

The chain employs TRBV7-9 and TRBJ2-1; TRBD2 matches at 11 bases. Per the germline V gene, CDR1 is SEHNR and CDR2 is FQNEAQ (reference sequence). CDR3 length equals 17 residues. Trimming removed 4 bases from V and 1 base from J; junction bases left unmatched: 6. The CDR3 is CASSSVAGGPSYNEQFF. CDR3 bases: TGTGCCAGCAGCTCAGTAGCGGGAGGGCCGTCCTACAATGAGCAGTTCTTC.

This clone was detected a few times. The chain carries TRBV15 and TRBJ2-1; 8 bases line up with TRBD2. V trimming: 0 bases; J trimming: 4 bases; junction bases outside the gene matches: 8. The length of the CDR3 is 17 residues. Germline V CDR1 and CDR2: LNHNV, YYDKDF (reference sequence). The CDR3 region is CATSRDLTAGGYNEQFF. For the CDR3, the DNA is TGTGCCACCAGCAGAGACCTGACCGCGGGAGGTTACAATGAGCAGTTCTTC.